This record concerns one TCR beta chain sequence. The CDR3 is 14 residues long. V shed 4 bases and J 6 bases; nucleotides not matched to a gene: 8. CDR1 and CDR2 from the germline V gene are SGHRS and YFSETQ. The authors' processing: Estimation of nucleated cell counts relied on the amplification of reference gene primers. Only in-frame clones appear in the TCRdb table, and some are missing; sequencing was by immunoSEQ multiplex PCR. From that table come the V and J calls and clone size; the DNA was used to work out D and trimming. The sample includes 100,000 or so clones, about four fifths of them seen just once. The entry originates in a study of blood T cell repertoires in COVID-19. Study details: Acute and convalescent COVID-19 samples came from the United States, Italy and Spain. In each case, the material was cDNA or gDNA derived from T cells, B-cell-depleted T cells, or PBMCs.

The sequenced material came from peripheral blood. The V and J genes are TRBV5-1 and TRBJ1-2; the match to TRBD1 covers 8 bases. This TCR was recovered from a human donor in a cohort sampled during active COVID-19. CDR3 region: CASSVLTGVDGYTF. The CDR3 coding sequence is TGCGCCAGCAGCGTATTGACAGGGGTGGATGGCTACACCTTC.